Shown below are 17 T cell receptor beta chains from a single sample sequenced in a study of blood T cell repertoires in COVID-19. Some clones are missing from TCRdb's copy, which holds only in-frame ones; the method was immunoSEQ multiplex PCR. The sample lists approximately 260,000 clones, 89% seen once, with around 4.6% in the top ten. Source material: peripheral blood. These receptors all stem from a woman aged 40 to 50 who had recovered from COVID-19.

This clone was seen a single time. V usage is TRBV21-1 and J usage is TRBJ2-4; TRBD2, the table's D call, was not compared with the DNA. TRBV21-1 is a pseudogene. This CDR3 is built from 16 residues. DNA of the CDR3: TGTGCCAGCAGCAGCGGGGGGCGGTACCACTTTCTGATTCAGTACTTC. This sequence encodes CASSSGGRYHFLIQYF.

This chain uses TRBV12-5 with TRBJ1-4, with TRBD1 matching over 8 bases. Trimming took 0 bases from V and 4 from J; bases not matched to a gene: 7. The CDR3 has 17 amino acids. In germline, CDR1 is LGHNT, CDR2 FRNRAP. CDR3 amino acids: CASGLVVTGGSNEKLFF. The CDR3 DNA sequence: TGTGCTAGTGGTTTGGTTGTAACAGGGGGAAGTAATGAAAAACTGTTTTTT.

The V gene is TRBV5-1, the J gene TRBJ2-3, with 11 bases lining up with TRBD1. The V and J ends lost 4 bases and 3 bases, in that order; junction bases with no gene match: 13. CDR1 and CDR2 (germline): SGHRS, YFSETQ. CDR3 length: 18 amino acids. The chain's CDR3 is CASSDPGQGGLGTDTQYF. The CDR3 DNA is TGCGCCAGCAGCGACCCGGGACAGGGGGGTTTAGGTACAGATACGCAGTATTTT. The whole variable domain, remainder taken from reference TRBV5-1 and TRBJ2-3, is KAGVTQTPRYLIKTRGQQVTLSCSPISGHRSVSWYQQTPGQGLQFLFEYFSETQRNKGNFPGRFSGRQFSNSRSEMNVSTLELGDSALYLCASSDPGQGGLGTDTQYFGPGTRLTVL.

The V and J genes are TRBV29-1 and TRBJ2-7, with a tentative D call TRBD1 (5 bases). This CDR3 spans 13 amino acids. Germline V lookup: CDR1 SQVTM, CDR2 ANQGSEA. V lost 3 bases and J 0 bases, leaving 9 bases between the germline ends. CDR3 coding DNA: TGCAGCGTTGAGACAGTAACCTCCTACGAGCAGTACTTC. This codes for CSVETVTSYEQYF.

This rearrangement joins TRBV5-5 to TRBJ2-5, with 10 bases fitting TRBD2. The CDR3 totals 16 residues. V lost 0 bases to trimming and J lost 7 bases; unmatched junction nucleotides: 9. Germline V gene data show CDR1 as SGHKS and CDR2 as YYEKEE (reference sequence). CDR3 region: CASSLGTSGPPLTQYF. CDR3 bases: TGTGCCAGCAGCTTGGGGACTAGCGGCCCGCCGTTGACCCAGTACTTC.

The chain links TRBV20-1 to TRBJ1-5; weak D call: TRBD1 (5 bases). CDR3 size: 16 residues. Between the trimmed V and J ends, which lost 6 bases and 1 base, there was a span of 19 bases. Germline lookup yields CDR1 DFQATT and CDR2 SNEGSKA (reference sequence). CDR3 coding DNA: TGCAGTGCCAGTAAGGCAGGGCGGGAGAGCAATCAGCCCCAGCATTTT. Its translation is CSASKAGRESNQPQHF.

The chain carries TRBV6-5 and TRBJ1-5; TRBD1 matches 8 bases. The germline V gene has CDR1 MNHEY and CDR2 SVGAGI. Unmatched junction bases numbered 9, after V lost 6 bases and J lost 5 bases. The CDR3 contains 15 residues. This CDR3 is CASSPTGDTYQPQHF. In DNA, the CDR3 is TGTGCCAGCAGCCCGACAGGGGACACCTATCAGCCCCAGCATTTT.

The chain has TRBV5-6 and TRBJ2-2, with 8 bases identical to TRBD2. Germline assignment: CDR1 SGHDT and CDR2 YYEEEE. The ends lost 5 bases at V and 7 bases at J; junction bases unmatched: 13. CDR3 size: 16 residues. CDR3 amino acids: CASRTGPGGENGELFF. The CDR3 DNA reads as TGTGCCAGCAGAACCGGACCCGGGGGGGAGAACGGGGAGCTGTTTTTT.

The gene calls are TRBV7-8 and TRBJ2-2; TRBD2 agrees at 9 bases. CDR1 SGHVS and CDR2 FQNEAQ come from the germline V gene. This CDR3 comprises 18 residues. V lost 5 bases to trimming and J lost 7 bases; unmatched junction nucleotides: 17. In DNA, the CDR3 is TGTGCCAGCAGCCGACTACCCCCGGGACTAGCTGTGGGCGGGGAGCTGTTTTTT. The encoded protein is CASSRLPPGLAVGGELFF.

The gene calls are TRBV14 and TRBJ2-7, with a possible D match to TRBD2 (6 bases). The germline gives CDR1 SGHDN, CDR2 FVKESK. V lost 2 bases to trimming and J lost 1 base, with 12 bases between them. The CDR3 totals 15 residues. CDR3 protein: CASSQLNSGSYEQYF. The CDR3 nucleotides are TGTGCCAGCAGCCAATTAAATAGCGGATCCTACGAGCAGTACTTC.

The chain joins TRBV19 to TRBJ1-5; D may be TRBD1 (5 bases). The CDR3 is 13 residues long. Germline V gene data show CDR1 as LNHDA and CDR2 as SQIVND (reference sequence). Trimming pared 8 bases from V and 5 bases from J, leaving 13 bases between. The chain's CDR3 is CASSQALDQPQHF. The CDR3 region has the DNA TGTGCCAGTTCACAGGCCCTGGATCAGCCCCAGCATTTT.

The DNA for the CDR3 is TGCGCCAGCAGCTTGCGGGGAAACCAAGAGACCCAGTACTTC. It encodes CASSLRGNQETQYF. The V call is TRBV5-1, the J call TRBJ2-5; D is perhaps TRBD2 (5 bases). Germline values: CDR1 SGHRS, CDR2 YFSETQ. CDR3 length equals 14 residues. Trimming cost V 1 base and J 0 bases, with 7 bases left between them.

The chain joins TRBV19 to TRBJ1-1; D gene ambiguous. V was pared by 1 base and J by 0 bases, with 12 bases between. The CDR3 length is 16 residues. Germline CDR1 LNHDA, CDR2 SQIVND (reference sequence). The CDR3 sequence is CASSIGSLPVNTEAFF. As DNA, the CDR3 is TGTGCCAGTAGTATAGGTTCCCTCCCCGTGAACACTGAAGCTTTCTTT.

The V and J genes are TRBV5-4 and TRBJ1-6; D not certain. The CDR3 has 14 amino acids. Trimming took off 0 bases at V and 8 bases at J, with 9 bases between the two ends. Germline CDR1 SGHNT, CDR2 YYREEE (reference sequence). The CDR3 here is CASSLDSRDSPLHF. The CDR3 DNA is TGTGCCAGCAGCTTGGATAGCCGCGATTCACCCCTCCACTTT.

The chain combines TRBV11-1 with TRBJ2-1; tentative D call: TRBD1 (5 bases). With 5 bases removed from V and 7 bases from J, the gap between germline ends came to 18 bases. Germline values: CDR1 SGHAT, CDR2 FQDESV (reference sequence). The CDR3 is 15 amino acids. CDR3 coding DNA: TGTGCCAGCAGCCCCAGGATTGGGGCGCGAAATGAGCAGTTCTTC. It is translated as CASSPRIGARNEQFF. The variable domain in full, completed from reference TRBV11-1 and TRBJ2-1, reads EAEVAQSPRYKITEKSQAVAFWCDPISGHATLYWYRQILGQGPELLVQFQDESVVDDSQLPKDRFSAERLKGVDSTLKIQPAELGDSAMYLCASSPRIGARNEQFFGPGTRLTVL.

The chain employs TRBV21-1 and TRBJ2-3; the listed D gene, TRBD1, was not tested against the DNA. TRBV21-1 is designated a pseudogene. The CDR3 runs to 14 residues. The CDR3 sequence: CASSKALHSKTQYF. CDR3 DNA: TGTGCCAGCAGCAAAGCGCTTCACAGCAAGACGCAGTATTTT.

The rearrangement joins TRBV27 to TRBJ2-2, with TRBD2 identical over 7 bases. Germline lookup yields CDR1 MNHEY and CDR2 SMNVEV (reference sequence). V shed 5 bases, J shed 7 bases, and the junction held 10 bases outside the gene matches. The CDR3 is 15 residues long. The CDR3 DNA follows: TGTGCCAGCAGTCACCCTGCTGGGGGGGGCGGGGAGCTGTTTTTT. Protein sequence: CASSHPAGGGGELFF.